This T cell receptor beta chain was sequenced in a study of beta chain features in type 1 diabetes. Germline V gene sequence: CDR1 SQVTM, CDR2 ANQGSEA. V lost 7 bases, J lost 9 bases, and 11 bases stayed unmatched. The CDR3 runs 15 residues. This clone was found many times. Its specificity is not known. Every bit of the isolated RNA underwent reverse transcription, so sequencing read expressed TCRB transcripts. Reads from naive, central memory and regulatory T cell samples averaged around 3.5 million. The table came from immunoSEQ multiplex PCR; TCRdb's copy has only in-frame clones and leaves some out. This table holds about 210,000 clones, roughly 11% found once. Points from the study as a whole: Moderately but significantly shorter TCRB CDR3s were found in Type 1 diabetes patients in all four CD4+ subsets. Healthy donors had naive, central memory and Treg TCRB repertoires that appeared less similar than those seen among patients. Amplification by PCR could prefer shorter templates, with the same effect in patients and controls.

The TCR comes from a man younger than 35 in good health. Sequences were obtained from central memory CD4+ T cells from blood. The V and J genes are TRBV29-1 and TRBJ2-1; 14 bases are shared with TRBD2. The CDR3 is CSGLSGTSGRGEQFF. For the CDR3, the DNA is TGCAGCGGCCTATCCGGGACTAGCGGGAGAGGTGAGCAGTTCTTC.